Listed below are T cell receptor beta chains from one sample, sequenced in a study of naive and memory T cell subsets. TCRdb used MiXCR to reprocess the UMI-ligation and nested PCR reads, holding one entry per CDR3 protein. The sample lists under 150,000 distinct CDR3 sequences, approximately 20% occurring once. The source material was naive CD8+ T cells from blood. The receptors come from a human donor in good health. The CDR3 runs from the conserved cysteine through the conserved F or W. The D gene is left open where the match is weak. Clone size appears in some rows only: once, few, many, or a class for an expanded clone.

size: few
V: TRBV7-8
D: .
J: TRBJ1-4
CDR3: CASTVRQGANEKLFF
DNA: TGTGCCAGCACCGTAAGGCAGGGCGCTAATGAAAAACTGTTTTTT

size: few
V: TRBV21-1
D: .
J: TRBJ1-4
CDR3: CASSINEKLFF
DNA: TGTGCCAGCAGCATCAATGAAAAACTGTTTTTT

size: .
V: TRBV4-1
D: .
J: TRBJ1-4
CDR3: CASRQFNEKLFF
DNA: TGCGCCAGCCGGCAGTTTAATGAAAAACTGTTTTTT

size: .
V: TRBV2
D: TRBD1
J: TRBJ2-3
CDR3: CARTGGGFEADTQYF
DNA: TGTGCCAGAACAGGGGGAGGATTCGAGGCAGATACGCAGTATTTT

size: .
V: TRBV20-1
D: .
J: TRBJ1-1
CDR3: CSARDAYTEAFF
DNA: TGCAGTGCTAGAGATGCGTACACTGAAGCTTTCTTT

size: .
V: TRBV10-3
D: .
J: TRBJ2-7
CDR3: CAISDPGQTTYEQYF
DNA: TGTGCCATCAGTGATCCAGGACAAACGACCTACGAGCAGTACTTC

size: .
V: TRBV28
D: .
J: TRBJ1-2
CDR3: CASSSTLKGYGYTF
DNA: TGTGCCAGCAGTTCTACATTAAAGGGTTATGGCTACACCTTC

size: few
V: TRBV5-5
D: TRBD1
J: TRBJ2-3
CDR3: CASSTTGTGVADTQYF
DNA: TGTGCCAGCAGCACGACCGGGACAGGGGTGGCAGATACGCAGTATTTT

size: .
V: TRBV3-1
D: TRBD2
J: TRBJ2-1
CDR3: CASSDGLAETYSYNEQFF
DNA: TGTGCCAGCAGCGACGGACTAGCGGAGACTTACTCCTACAATGAGCAGTTCTTC

size: once
V: TRBV10-3
D: .
J: TRBJ1-1
CDR3: CAAQTGDFTEAFF
DNA: TGTGCCGCCCAAACCGGGGACTTCACTGAAGCTTTCTTT

size: .
V: TRBV6-1
D: TRBD1
J: TRBJ1-1
CDR3: CASSDPQGSAEAFF
DNA: TGTGCCAGCAGTGACCCACAGGGGTCGGCTGAAGCTTTCTTT

size: few
V: TRBV25-1
D: TRBD1
J: TRBJ2-7
CDR3: CASSAGTGSYEQYF
DNA: TGTGCCAGCAGTGCCGGGACAGGTTCCTACGAGCAGTACTTC

size: few
V: TRBV2
D: .
J: TRBJ2-7
CDR3: CASSDGEDYEQYF
DNA: TGTGCCAGCAGTGACGGGGAGGATTACGAGCAGTACTTC

size: .
V: TRBV29-1
D: TRBD1
J: TRBJ2-7
CDR3: CSVTGTEHTYEQYF
DNA: TGCAGCGTGACCGGGACAGAGCACACCTACGAGCAGTACTTC

size: few
V: TRBV6-5
D: .
J: TRBJ1-2
CDR3: CASSATLSLGYTF
DNA: TGTGCCAGCAGTGCGACATTGAGTTTAGGCTACACCTTC

size: few
V: TRBV6-5
D: .
J: TRBJ2-2
CDR3: CASSYSVWGPGELFF
DNA: TGTGCCAGCAGTTACTCGGTTTGGGGTCCCGGGGAGCTGTTTTTT

size: many
V: TRBV5-1
D: .
J: TRBJ2-7
CDR3: CASSFGTGTYEQYF
DNA: TGCGCCAGCAGCTTCGGGACGGGGACCTACGAGCAGTACTTC

size: few
V: TRBV28
D: .
J: TRBJ1-4
CDR3: CASSFLNRDNEKLFF
DNA: TGTGCCAGCAGTTTCCTGAACCGGGACAATGAAAAACTGTTTTTT

size: .
V: TRBV29-1
D: .
J: TRBJ2-7
CDR3: CSVTFGSLYEQYF
DNA: TGCAGCGTTACCTTCGGGAGTCTGTACGAGCAGTACTTC

size: .
V: TRBV27
D: .
J: TRBJ1-2
CDR3: CATRDNYGYTF
DNA: TGTGCCACTCGAGACAACTATGGCTACACCTTC

size: .
V: TRBV4-1
D: .
J: TRBJ1-5
CDR3: CASSLHLGDNQPQHF
DNA: TGCGCCAGCAGCCTCCATCTGGGGGACAATCAGCCCCAGCATTTT

size: .
V: TRBV28
D: .
J: TRBJ2-1
CDR3: CASSLWGSGNEQFF
DNA: TGTGCCAGCAGTTTATGGGGGAGTGGCAATGAGCAGTTCTTC

size: .
V: TRBV9
D: TRBD1
J: TRBJ2-2
CDR3: CASSASSQGFAGELFF
DNA: TGTGCCAGCAGCGCCTCCTCACAGGGGTTTGCCGGGGAGCTGTTTTTT

size: few
V: TRBV12-3/TRBV12-4
D: TRBD1
J: TRBJ2-7
CDR3: CASSVGQAYEQYF
DNA: TGTGCCAGCAGTGTGGGACAGGCCTACGAGCAGTACTTC

size: few
V: TRBV6-5
D: .
J: TRBJ1-2
CDR3: CASSYSPNNYGYTF
DNA: TGTGCCAGCAGTTACTCCCCCAATAATTATGGCTACACCTTC

size: .
V: TRBV12-3/TRBV12-4
D: .
J: TRBJ1-4
CDR3: CASSKVGFLNEKLFF
DNA: TGTGCCAGCAGCAAGGTCGGGTTCCTCAATGAAAAACTGTTTTTT

size: .
V: TRBV7-9
D: TRBD1
J: TRBJ1-2
CDR3: CASSLTGNGYTF
DNA: TGTGCCAGCAGCTTGACAGGGAATGGCTACACCTTC

size: .
V: TRBV15
D: TRBD2
J: TRBJ2-2
CDR3: CATSVGLAGGSNTGELFF
DNA: TGTGCCACCAGCGTGGGACTAGCGGGAGGGTCGAACACCGGGGAGCTGTTTTTT

size: .
V: TRBV21-1
D: .
J: TRBJ2-3
CDR3: CASSKTGGWGYQQYF
DNA: TGTGCCAGCAGCAAGACAGGGGGCTGGGGGTATCAGCAGTATTTT

size: .
V: TRBV7-8
D: TRBD2
J: TRBJ2-3
CDR3: CASSLDLAGPTDTQYF
DNA: TGTGCCAGCAGCTTAGATTTAGCGGGACCCACAGATACGCAGTATTTT

size: .
V: TRBV7-8
D: .
J: TRBJ2-3
CDR3: CASSSALTDTQYF
DNA: TGTGCCAGCAGCTCGGCCCTTACAGATACGCAGTATTTT

size: .
V: TRBV12-3/TRBV12-4
D: TRBD2
J: TRBJ2-5
CDR3: CASSLHPPGLREETQYF
DNA: TGTGCCAGCAGTCTCCACCCCCCAGGGCTGCGGGAGGAGACCCAGTACTTC

size: .
V: TRBV27
D: TRBD2
J: TRBJ2-1
CDR3: CASSPGSASGYNEQFF
DNA: TGTGCCAGCAGCCCGGGGTCGGCTAGCGGATACAATGAGCAGTTCTTC

size: .
V: TRBV12-3/TRBV12-4
D: TRBD2
J: TRBJ2-1
CDR3: CASSLVLDSRTSGDYNEQFF
DNA: TGTGCCAGCAGTCTTGTCCTTGACTCCAGGACTAGCGGGGATTACAATGAGCAGTTCTTC

size: .
V: TRBV30
D: .
J: TRBJ2-1
CDR3: CAWSLSFPSDEQFF
DNA: TGTGCCTGGAGTCTCTCCTTCCCTTCAGACGAGCAGTTCTTC

size: .
V: TRBV24-1
D: .
J: TRBJ2-1
CDR3: CATSDLGYNEQFF
DNA: TGTGCCACCAGTGATTTGGGGTACAATGAGCAGTTCTTC

size: few
V: TRBV5-6
D: .
J: TRBJ1-2
CDR3: CASSAMWVEDGYTF
DNA: TGTGCCAGCAGCGCGATGTGGGTTGAGGATGGCTACACCTTC

size: .
V: TRBV6-6
D: .
J: TRBJ2-3
CDR3: CASSYGSGSRTNTQYF
DNA: TGTGCCAGCAGTTACGGTTCAGGCAGTCGCACAAATACGCAGTATTTT

size: .
V: TRBV27
D: .
J: TRBJ2-3
CDR3: CASRATDTQYF
DNA: TGTGCCAGCCGAGCCACAGATACGCAGTATTTT

size: once
V: TRBV6-1
D: TRBD2
J: TRBJ2-1
CDR3: CASSEVLAGFYEQFF
DNA: TGTGCCAGCAGTGAAGTACTAGCGGGGTTTTATGAGCAGTTCTTC

size: .
V: TRBV28
D: TRBD2
J: TRBJ2-3
CDR3: CASSTGLAGNTQYF
DNA: TGTGCCAGCAGTACGGGACTAGCTGGGAATACGCAGTATTTT

size: .
V: TRBV20-1
D: .
J: TRBJ1-1
CDR3: CSAVDYPNTEAFF
DNA: TGCAGTGCTGTGGACTACCCGAACACTGAAGCTTTCTTT

size: .
V: TRBV13
D: TRBD1
J: TRBJ2-7
CDR3: CASSLGGQGIEYEQYF
DNA: TGTGCCAGCAGCTTGGGGGGACAGGGGATTGAGTACGAGCAGTACTTC